This T cell receptor beta chain was retrieved from a study of blood T cell repertoires in COVID-19 (dated by TCRdb to about 2020). With regard to the full study: Samples from collaborators originated in the United States, Italy and Spain and spanned both the acute and convalescent phases of COVID-19. A de-identified subject ID, COVID-19 status, age in years and sex were almost always included in the sample metadata. The material from the prospective study consisted of cDNA or gDNA derived from T cells, B-cell-depleted T cells, or PBMCs. Samples were obtained from the ongoing ImmuneRACE study (first 160 participants) and from 950 to 1,500 subjects provided by 6 global collaborators. The repertoires were released in a freely available public database intended as a resource for research on the immune response to SARS-CoV-2. Subjects who had been exposed to COVID-19, were actively infected with it, or had recovered from it provided the deeply sampled blood TCRbeta repertoires that made up the dataset. HLA class I and class II types, where available, came from metadata supplied by the sample provider rather than from assay-based typing. What the study reported, not specific to this receptor: The amount of clinical and demographic metadata varied by source and participant and was provided uncurated.

TCRbeta CDR3 regions were amplified from genomic DNA by means of the immunoSEQ Assay, a bias-controlled multiplex PCR. The authors processed their data as follows. The number of nucleated cells in each sample was estimated from the amplification of reference gene primers within the assay. To quantify the absolute abundance of each unique TCRbeta CDR3 rearrangement, sequence reads were collapsed and filtered. For each sample, productive Simpson clonality was calculated by taking the square root of Simpson's diversity index across productive rearrangements. Held by TCRdb, this immuneACCESS table contains in-frame sequences only and omits some clones. Under half of the omission traces to an unresolved V gene where checked; the cause of the rest is unknown. For V, J and clone size, that table is used; D and trimming come from the DNA. In all, the sample holds more than 35,000 clones, and nearly 90% of those were seen once. The ten biggest clones cover about 2.1% of the sample.

Each collaborating institution followed its own protocols to collect whole blood in K2EDTA tubes. Collaborator samples were shipped for TCRbeta analysis as frozen whole blood, isolated PBMCs, or DNA extracted from either sample type. In the case of this clone: Its antigen remains undetermined. Per-base quality was not reported, and no clone a single base away is much larger than it.

Sequenced: peripheral blood. The TCR originated in a human donor in a cohort sampled during active COVID-19.

The bases are TGTGCCAGCAGCTTAAGTGGTCTAGACTATGGCTACACCTTC. This is translated as CASSLSGLDYGYTF. The rearrangement joined TRBV7-8 to TRBJ1-2; there is no confident call for the D gene. Including the terminal cysteine and phenylalanine, the CDR3 comprises 14 residues. The read is trimmed to its CDR3 DNA, 42 bases read in frame from base 1. V was cut back by 2 bases and J by 3 bases, leaving a gap of 10 bases between them. Sequences SGHVS (CDR1) and FQNEAQ (CDR2) are obtained from the germline V gene.